The rows below give T cell receptor beta chains drawn from one sample of a study of T cells in Graves' hyperthyroidism and ophthalmopathy. TCRdb fed the multiplex PCR reads into MiXCR, producing one record per CDR3 protein. The sample contains about 300,000 distinct CDR3 sequences, around 13% of which appear only once. The source material was blood. The origin of the receptors is a middle-aged woman with Graves' hyperthyroidism. The CDR3 runs from the conserved cysteine through the conserved F or W. The D gene is left open where the match is weak. Size tells how often a clone was seen (once, few, many) or the class of an expanded clone, and some rows leave it out.

D gene	clone size	V gene	CDR3 length	J gene	CDR3 DNA	CDR3 protein
NA	many	TRBV2	17	TRBJ1-6	TGTGCCAGCAGTGGAGGGGGTAGGATCTCCTATAATTCACCCCTCCACTTT	CASSGGGRISYNSPLHF
TRBD2	many	TRBV20-1	15	TRBJ2-1	TGCAGTGCTAGAGTCGCTAGCGGTTTCTACAATGAGCAGTTCTTC	CSARVASGFYNEQFF
NA	few	TRBV19	16	TRBJ2-7	TGTGCCAGTAGTATTTACGGCAGGGCGAGCTCCTACGAGCAGTACTTC	CASSIYGRASSYEQYF
TRBD2	many	TRBV12-3/TRBV12-4	15	TRBJ2-3	TGTGCCAGCTCCTCAGGGGGACTAGCGGGAGATACGCAGTATTTT	CASSSGGLAGDTQYF
NA	many	TRBV2	13	TRBJ1-6	TGTGCCAGCAAGGGGGAAATAAGGTCACCCCTCCACTTT	CASKGEIRSPLHF
NA	many	TRBV9	15	TRBJ1-1	TGTGCCAGCAGCAGATTACCGGGGAAGGAGACTGAAGCTTTCTTT	CASSRLPGKETEAFF
NA	many	TRBV7-2	14	TRBJ2-7	TGTGCCAGCAGCTCCCAAGGGGATACCTACGAGCAGTACTTC	CASSSQGDTYEQYF
NA	few	TRBV19	13	TRBJ2-3	TGTGCCAGTCGGGCAGGGAGCACAGATACGCAGTATTTT	CASRAGSTDTQYF
NA	NA	TRBV7-2	16	TRBJ1-6	TGTGCCAGCAGCTTACTTGCCCCAATCTATAATTCACCCCTCCACTTT	CASSLLAPIYNSPLHF
TRBD2	NA	TRBV7-3	15	TRBJ2-1	TGTGCCAGCAGCCGTTTTAGCGGGAGTATCTATGAGCAGTTCTTC	CASSRFSGSIYEQFF
NA	many	TRBV5-1	15	TRBJ1-1	TGCGCCAGCAGCTCCCGACGAACTACGAACACTGAAGCTTTCTTT	CASSSRRTTNTEAFF
TRBD2	many	TRBV11-3	19	TRBJ2-3	TGTGCCAGCAGCTCCCCGGGGGGGCGGGAGGTTGCATCGACAGATACGCAGTATTTT	CASSSPGGREVASTDTQYF
TRBD2	many	TRBV6-4	14	TRBJ2-7	TGTGCCAGAAGCGGGAGGAGCGCCTCCTACGAGCAGTACTTC	CARSGRSASYEQYF
NA	once	TRBV4-1	15	TRBJ1-3	TGCGCCAGCAGCCTCCGGGACTCCCCGAGGAGGACCATATATTTT	CASSLRDSPRRTIYF
NA	NA	TRBV7-3	16	TRBJ2-3	TGTGCCAGCAGCTTAGGTCCTAGCGAGAAGGGGGATACGCAGTATTTT	CASSLGPSEKGDTQYF
TRBD1	many	TRBV2	16	TRBJ1-5	TGTGCCAGCATGACAGGGCACTTCGGAACCGGTCAGCCCCAGCATTTT	CASMTGHFGTGQPQHF
TRBD1	NA	TRBV12-3/TRBV12-4	14	TRBJ1-4	TGTGCCAGCAGTTCCCGGGACAGGGTTGAAAAACTGTTTTTT	CASSSRDRVEKLFF
NA	few	TRBV9	15	TRBJ1-5	TGTGCCAGCAGCGTAGGGGCTTTAGGCAATCAGCCCCAGCATTTT	CASSVGALGNQPQHF
TRBD2	many	TRBV11-1	16	TRBJ2-3	TGTGCCAGCAGCCGTCTCACTAGCGGGCTCACAGATACGCAGTATTTT	CASSRLTSGLTDTQYF
NA	few	TRBV2	13	TRBJ2-2	TGTGCCAGCGACGCCTACACAACCGGGGAGCTGTTTTTT	CASDAYTTGELFF
NA	many	TRBV15	13	TRBJ1-1	TGTGCCACCAGAGGGACGGTTGAGACTGAAGCTTTCTTT	CATRGTVETEAFF
TRBD1	NA	TRBV6-1	13	TRBJ1-2	TGTGCCAGCAGCGACAGGGGGGCTTATGGCTACACCTTC	CASSDRGAYGYTF
NA	NA	TRBV13	13	TRBJ2-1	TGTGCCAGCAGCTTATCCCGGAGCGGTGAACAGTTCTTC	CASSLSRSGEQFF
NA	many	TRBV11-2	13	TRBJ1-5	TGTGCCAGCAGCTTTGAAAGGAATCAGCCCCAGCATTTT	CASSFERNQPQHF
TRBD1	many	TRBV28	14	TRBJ1-5	TGTGCCAGCTCCAGGGGGCGCGCAGATCAGCCCCAGCATTTT	CASSRGRADQPQHF
TRBD2	few	TRBV2	14	TRBJ2-7	TGTGCCAGCAGTGGACTAGCGACCACCTACGAGCAGTACTTC	CASSGLATTYEQYF
NA	many	TRBV20-1	15	TRBJ1-6	TGCAGTGCTAGAGATCTGGAGGAGGGTAATTCACCCCTCCACTTT	CSARDLEEGNSPLHF
NA	many	TRBV12-3/TRBV12-4	11	TRBJ1-6	TGTGCCAGCAGTTTAGGCAGGGTTCACCACTTT	CASSLGRVHHF
TRBD1	NA	TRBV28	15	TRBJ2-7	TGTGCCAGCAGTCCGGCCCCCGGGACAGGGATCGAGCAGTACTTC	CASSPAPGTGIEQYF
NA	many	TRBV2	15	TRBJ1-3	TGTGCCAGCAGTGCAGCGACCGTCTCTGGAAACACCATATATTTT	CASSAATVSGNTIYF
TRBD1	NA	TRBV18	17	TRBJ2-3	TGTGCCAGCTCACCATCGTCCGGGACAGGGGGAACAGATACGCAGTATTTT	CASSPSSGTGGTDTQYF
NA	NA	TRBV19	16	TRBJ2-1	TGTGCCAGTAGTATAGGGACGGGAAACGCATTAAATGAGCAGTTCTTC	CASSIGTGNALNEQFF
NA	many	TRBV7-2	14	TRBJ1-3	TGTGCCAGCAGCTTTCTCCCGGGGGGAAACACCATATATTTT	CASSFLPGGNTIYF
TRBD1	many	TRBV6-1	15	TRBJ1-1	TGTGCCAGCAGACCCCTACAGGGGCGCGAGTCGCGGGCTTTCTTT	CASRPLQGRESRAFF
NA	few	TRBV7-9	14	TRBJ1-1	TGTGCCAGCACCCCGGCGCGGGGGCTCTCTGAAGCTTTCTTT	CASTPARGLSEAFF
NA	NA	TRBV7-9	15	TRBJ1-1	TGTGCCAGCAGCTGGGGGGGGGCCGGGAACACTGAAGCTTTCTTT	CASSWGGAGNTEAFF
TRBD1	many	TRBV12-3/TRBV12-4	18	TRBJ2-4	TGTGCCAGCAGTTTCTGGGACAGGGGGCATGCAGCCAAAAACATTCAGTACTTC	CASSFWDRGHAAKNIQYF
TRBD1	few	TRBV10-3	14	TRBJ1-5	TGTGCCAGCTGGACAGGGACCCTCAATCAGCCCCAGCATTTT	CASWTGTLNQPQHF
NA	few	TRBV3-1	14	TRBJ1-3	TGTGCCAGCAGCCAAGGCAGGGGCGGAAACACCATATATTTT	CASSQGRGGNTIYF
NA	many	TRBV15	12	TRBJ2-7	TGTGCCACCAGCAGAGGGGGAATCGAGCAGTACTTC	CATSRGGIEQYF
TRBD1	many	TRBV2	17	TRBJ1-4	TGTGCCAGCAGCGAGACAGGGGGCGCGGGAGTAAGTGAAAAACTGTTTTTT	CASSETGGAGVSEKLFF
NA	many	TRBV14	15	TRBJ1-5	TGTGCCAGCAGCCTCGTCCCGTCAGGGTACCAGCCCCAGCATTTT	CASSLVPSGYQPQHF
NA	many	TRBV20-1	15	TRBJ1-1	TGCAGTGCTCCCAATGGGGGGGGAATGAACACTGAAGCTTTCTTT	CSAPNGGGMNTEAFF
TRBD1	many	TRBV12-3/TRBV12-4	15	TRBJ1-1	TGTGCCAGCAGTTATTCCTGGGACAGTAGGACTGAAGCTTTCTTT	CASSYSWDSRTEAFF
TRBD1	NA	TRBV5-5	13	TRBJ1-1	TGTGCCAGCAGCGACCGAACAGGGGGTGAAGCTTTCTTT	CASSDRTGGEAFF
TRBD1	many	TRBV10-1	13	TRBJ2-5	TGCGCCAGCAGCGAGTACGAGACAGGGATCCAGTACTTC	CASSEYETGIQYF
TRBD1	many	TRBV7-9	17	TRBJ1-4	TGTGCCAGCAGCTCCTCGGTCCAGGGGGCTGCTAATGAAAAACTGTTTTTT	CASSSSVQGAANEKLFF
TRBD1	many	TRBV28	16	TRBJ2-7	TGTGCCAGCAGTTTTACCCCCGGGACAGTCTCCTACGAGCAGTACTTC	CASSFTPGTVSYEQYF
TRBD2	many	TRBV20-1	16	TRBJ2-1	TGCAGTGCTAGTAGTTATATCCGGCGGGGGGTCAATGAGCAGTTCTTC	CSASSYIRRGVNEQFF
NA	many	TRBV12-3/TRBV12-4	13	TRBJ1-2	TGTGCCAGCAGTGACTGGGCGAACTATGGCTACACCTTC	CASSDWANYGYTF
NA	many	TRBV2	13	TRBJ1-5	TGTGCCAGCAAAGAAGTCCAAAATCAGCCCCAGCATTTT	CASKEVQNQPQHF
TRBD1	NA	TRBV29-1	12	TRBJ1-2	TGCAGCGTCGGCGGGACAGGGACGGGCTACACCTTC	CSVGGTGTGYTF